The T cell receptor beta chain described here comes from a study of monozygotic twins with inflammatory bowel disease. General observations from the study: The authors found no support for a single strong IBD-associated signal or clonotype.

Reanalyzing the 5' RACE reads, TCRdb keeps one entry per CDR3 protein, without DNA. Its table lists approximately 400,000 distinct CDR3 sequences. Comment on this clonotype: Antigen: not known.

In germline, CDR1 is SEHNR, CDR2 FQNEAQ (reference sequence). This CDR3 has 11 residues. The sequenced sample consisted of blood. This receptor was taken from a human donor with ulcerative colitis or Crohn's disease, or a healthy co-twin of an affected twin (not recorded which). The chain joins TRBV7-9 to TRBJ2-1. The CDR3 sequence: CASSLPNEQFF.